The 2 T cell receptor beta chains in this list originate from one sample, sequenced in a study of blood T cell repertoires in COVID-19 (dated by TCRdb to about 2020). Receptors were amplified or captured by the immunoSEQ multiplex PCR assay. The table comes from immuneACCESS by way of TCRdb, which keeps in-frame sequences with V and J called. Part of the clones is missing from these tables; in studies checked, under half for an unresolved V gene and the rest for unknown reasons. The sample table holds just over 300,000 clones, of which almost 90% were seen once. Clones ranked in the top ten supply 3.5% to 4.5% of the sample. What was sequenced was PBMCs or T cells enriched from blood (not recorded which). The receptors here all came from a young woman with acute COVID-19.

The rearrangement joins TRBV19 to TRBJ1-5; D possibly corresponds to TRBD1 (5 bases). V was clipped by 2 bases and J by 5 bases, with 10 bases between them. Germline V CDR1 and CDR2: LNHDA, SQIVND (reference sequence). The CDR3 loop spans 14 amino acids. CDR3 sequence (DNA): TGTGCCAGTAGTATAATGAAGGGGCATCAGCCCCAGCATTTT. As protein: CASSIMKGHQPQHF.

CDR3 in DNA: TGTGCCAGCAGTTCCTTTCATAGGACAGCCTCCTACGAGCAGTACTTC. Encoded protein: CASSSFHRTASYEQYF. The chain links TRBV27 to TRBJ2-7, with a weak D call TRBD1 (6 bases). The V gene lost 4 bases and the J gene lost 0 bases, with 16 bases spanning the gap. The CDR3 contains 16 residues. Germline V CDR1 and CDR2: MNHEY, SMNVEV (reference sequence).